Below are 26 T cell receptor beta chains sequenced from a single sample in a study of shared clonotypes between healthy human individuals. Method: immunoSEQ multiplex PCR; TCRdb's copy keeps in-frame clones and lacks some. This table has under 1 million clones, nearly 95% appearing once. CD8 cells classed as naive were CD45RO-negative and positively selected for CCR7, excluding terminally differentiated effector memory CD45RA+ cells. The sequenced material came from naive CD8+ T cells sorted from blood. The receptors here all came from a man younger than 45 in good health.

This sequence joins TRBV28 and TRBJ2-7; 8 nucleotides line up with TRBD1. The CDR3 is 14 residues long. The germline V gene has CDR1 MDHEN and CDR2 SYDVKM. The trim removed 5 bases at V and 5 bases at J, leaving 8 bases unmatched. The CDR3 protein is CASSLDRASDEQYF. The CDR3 nucleotides read TGTGCCAGCAGTCTGGACAGGGCGTCCGACGAGCAGTACTTC. The variable domain in full, completed from reference TRBV28 and TRBJ2-7, reads DVKVTQSSRYLVKRTGEKVFLECVQDMDHENMFWYRQDPGLGLRLIYFSYDVKMKEKGDIPEGYSVSREKKERFSLILESASTNQTSMYLCASSLDRASDEQYFGPGTRLTVT.

This clone occurred once. CDR3 DNA sequence: TGTGCCAGCAGCCCGAGGGACAGGGAGTACCCATATGAGCAGTTCTTC. Translation gives CASSPRDREYPYEQFF. J is TRBJ2-1 and V is TRBV7-9, with 9 nucleotides matching TRBD1. CDR3 length: 16 residues. Germline V gene lookup returns CDR1 SEHNR and CDR2 FQNEAQ (reference sequence). After removal of 5 bases from V and 8 bases from J, the junction contained 13 bases not matched to a gene.

CDR3 sequence reads: CASSIPPGELFF. CDR3 DNA: TGTGCCAGTAGTATACCCCCCGGGGAGCTGTTTTTT. The rearrangement joins TRBV19 to TRBJ2-2, with unresolved D. The CDR3 totals 12 residues. Trimming stripped 2 bases from V and 6 bases from J, with 4 bases between. The V gene's germline CDR1 is LNHDA and CDR2 SQIVND (reference sequence). The whole variable domain, remainder taken from reference TRBV19 and TRBJ2-2, is DGGITQSPKYLFRKEGQNVTLSCEQNLNHDAMYWYRQDPGQGLRLIYYSQIVNDFQKGDIAEGYSVSREKKESFPLTVTSAQKNPTAFYLCASSIPPGELFFGEGSRLTVL.

A word on this clone: This CDR3 is also generated by other DNA sequences in the sample. The chain is built from TRBV9 and TRBJ2-2, with D unresolved. Trimming took 3 bases from V and 0 from J, leaving 3 bases between them. Germline lookup yields CDR1 SGDLS and CDR2 YYNGEE. The CDR3 is 13 amino acids. The CDR3 nucleotides read TGTGCCAGCAGCGCATCGAACACCGGGGAGCTGTTTTTT. Its translation is CASSASNTGELFF.

The rearrangement joins TRBV5-5 to TRBJ2-7, with D perhaps given as TRBD1 or TRBD2 (5 bases each). CDR1 SGHKS and CDR2 YYEKEE come from the germline V gene (reference sequence). The V end was cut by 0 bases, the J end by 0 bases, with 10 bases between. CDR3 length equals 15 residues. CDR3 loop: CASSLGGRPSYEQYF. DNA for the CDR3: TGTGCCAGCAGCTTGGGGGGACGCCCCTCCTACGAGCAGTACTTC.

This clone was counted once. The rearrangement links TRBV4-1 to TRBJ2-4; 9 bases match TRBD1. Unmatched junction bases numbered 14, after V lost 2 bases and J lost 0 bases. Per germline, CDR1 MGHRA and CDR2 YSYEKL. This CDR3 region has 20 residues. CDR3 in amino acids: CASSQPLGTGINLAKNIQYF. The CDR3 coding sequence is TGCGCCAGCAGCCAACCACTCGGGACAGGGATCAACCTAGCCAAAAACATTCAGTACTTC.

V gene TRBV5-8 combines with J gene TRBJ2-1; 8 bases align to TRBD2. Losses at the gene ends were 0 bases for V and 8 bases for J; bases not matched to a gene: 4. Germline V CDR1 and CDR2: SGHTS, YDEGEE. The CDR3 has 14 amino acids. This CDR3 is CASSLELAVDEQFF. The CDR3 DNA is TGTGCCAGCAGCTTGGAACTAGCGGTAGATGAGCAGTTCTTC.

The chain has TRBV7-2 and TRBJ1-5; D remains ambiguous. Per the germline V gene, CDR1 is SGHTA and CDR2 is FQGNSA. V was shortened by 1 base and J by 7 bases, with 11 bases between the two germline ends. This CDR3 region has 14 residues. The CDR3 region is CASSLGGVSQPQHF. Here the CDR3 DNA reads TGTGCCAGCAGCTTAGGGGGTGTTTCCCAGCCCCAGCATTTT.

This clone appeared a few times. The rearrangement uses TRBV6-1 and TRBJ1-1; D remains ambiguous. The germline gives CDR1 MNHNS, CDR2 SASEGT. The CDR3 spans 10 residues. Trimming removed 8 bases from V and 3 bases from J, with 4 bases in between. CDR3 sequence: CASWHTEAFF. The CDR3 DNA reads TGTGCCAGCTGGCACACTGAAGCTTTCTTT.

The rearrangement links TRBV29-1 to TRBJ1-2; 10 positions agree with TRBD1. The CDR3 covers 13 residues. Trimming cost V 3 bases and J 6 bases; bases outside gene matches: 4. CDR1 and CDR2 from the germline V gene are SQVTM and ANQGSEA. The CDR3 DNA reads as TGCAGCGTTGATGTGGGACAGGGGAATGGCTACACCTTC. It specifies CSVDVGQGNGYTF.

The CDR3 DNA is TGCAGCGTTTCGACAGGATCCTACGAGCAGTACTTC. Its translation is CSVSTGSYEQYF. The chain carries TRBV29-1 and TRBJ2-7; D might be TRBD1 (6 bases). Trimming pared 5 bases from V and 1 base from J, leaving 9 bases between. The CDR3 has 12 amino acids. Per germline, CDR1 SQVTM and CDR2 ANQGSEA.

Notes on this clone: Other DNA sequences in the sample encode the same CDR3. This chain joins TRBV19 and TRBJ2-1, with D uncertain. This CDR3 has 11 amino acids. CDR1 and CDR2 (germline): LNHDA, SQIVND (reference sequence). V lost 0 bases and J lost 6, with 0 bases in between. The CDR3 region has the DNA TGTGCCAGTAGTATAGACAATGAGCAGTTCTTC. Amino acid sequence: CASSIDNEQFF.

This clone was seen a single time. Just one base apart from a much larger clone, this may be a read error. Different DNA sequences within this sample yield the same CDR3. The chain carries TRBV5-8 and TRBJ2-3; 10 bases align to TRBD2. The CDR3 is 15 amino acids. After removal of 4 bases from V and 1 base from J, the junction contained 3 bases not matched to a gene. Germline V CDR1 and CDR2: SGHTS, YDEGEE. CDR3 amino acids: CASSAGTSGTDTQYF. Here the CDR3 DNA reads TGTGCCAGCAGCGCCGGGACTAGCGGCACAGATACGCAGTATTTT.

The chain combines TRBV11-2 with TRBJ1-3; 7 bases match TRBD1. The CDR3 totals 16 residues. CDR1 and CDR2 from the germline V gene are SGHAT and FQNNGV. The J segment lost 1 base and the V segment lost 6 bases, leaving 9 bases of the junction unmatched. CDR3 bases: TGTGCCAGCAGTAAAGGGACAGCCTCATCTGGAAACACCATATATTTT. Its translation is CASSKGTASSGNTIYF.

This clone was counted between two and nine times. The CDR3 reads CASSLIGKGEAFF. CDR3 bases: TGTGCCAGCAGTTTGATTGGAAAGGGTGAAGCTTTCTTT. The chain is built from TRBV27 and TRBJ1-1; D is unresolved. Germline V gene lookup returns CDR1 MNHEY and CDR2 SMNVEV (reference sequence). V was cut by 3 bases and J by 7 bases, with 12 bases left in between. The CDR3 totals 13 residues.

This rearrangement joins TRBV15 to TRBJ2-7, with D possibly matching TRBD1 (6 bases). CDR1 and CDR2 from the germline V gene are LNHNV and YYDKDF (reference sequence). V lost 5 bases and J lost 1, with 12 bases in between. This CDR3 has 14 amino acids. CDR3 in amino acids: CATSPQGRSYEQYF. The CDR3 bases are TGTGCCACCAGCCCACAGGGTCGTTCCTACGAGCAGTACTTC. Variable domain in full (rest from reference TRBV15 and TRBJ2-7): DAMVIQNPRYQVTQFGKPVTLSCSQTLNHNVMYWYQQKSSQAPKLLFHYYDKDFNNEADTPDNFQSRRPNTSFCFLDIRSPGLGDTAMYLCATSPQGRSYEQYFGPGTRLTVT.

The rearrangement joins TRBV13 to TRBJ2-7; perhaps TRBD1 as D (5 bases). Germline assignment: CDR1 PRHDT and CDR2 FYEKMQ (reference sequence). The CDR3 has 14 amino acids. V was trimmed by 3 bases and J by 4 bases, leaving 13 bases between them. The CDR3 bases are TGTGCCAGCAGCTTGGTCTCCACAGGTTACGAGCAGTACTTC. Translating gives CASSLVSTGYEQYF.

This rearrangement joins TRBV7-2 to TRBJ2-7, with D possibly being TRBD1 (6 bases). Trimming took 4 bases from V and 3 from J, leaving 13 bases between them. Germline assignment: CDR1 SGHTA and CDR2 FQGNSA. This CDR3 contains 14 residues. Here the CDR3 reads CASSSRRDNYEQYF. The CDR3 nucleotides read TGTGCCAGCAGCTCACGCCGGGACAACTACGAGCAGTACTTC.

The rearrangement joins TRBV5-5 to TRBJ2-1; D not certain. The germline V and J ends were trimmed by 0 bases and 1 base, with 11 bases remaining between them. The CDR3 is 16 amino acids. CDR1 is SGHKS, CDR2 YYEKEE, per germline (reference sequence). CDR3 DNA: TGTGCCAGCAGCTTGGTTGCGGAACCTTCCTACAATGAGCAGTTCTTC. It encodes CASSLVAEPSYNEQFF.

This chain joins TRBV5-1 and TRBJ1-5; D may be TRBD1 (5 bases). The ends were cut back, 0 bases at V and 4 bases at J, with 11 bases in the middle. Per the germline V gene, CDR1 is SGHRS and CDR2 is YFSETQ. This CDR3 region has 15 residues. CDR3 sequence reads: CASSLGLGDNQPQHF. CDR3 sequence (DNA): TGCGCCAGCAGCTTGGGTTTAGGGGATAATCAGCCCCAGCATTTT.

The CDR3 DNA follows: TGCGCCAGCAGCCTGGGACTAGCTCGTGAGCAGTTCTTC. Translation: CASSLGLAREQFF. The gene calls are TRBV4-1 and TRBJ2-1, with 9 nucleotides matching TRBD2. The CDR3 runs to 13 residues. Germline V gene lookup returns CDR1 MGHRA and CDR2 YSYEKL. Trimming cost V 4 bases and J 9 bases; bases outside gene matches: 4.

V usage is TRBV28 and J usage is TRBJ2-3; TRBD2 matches at 9 bases. Germline V lookup: CDR1 MDHEN, CDR2 SYDVKM. CDR3 length: 15 amino acids. The ends lost 7 bases at V and 4 bases at J; junction bases unmatched: 9. CDR3 bases: TGTGCCAGCAACTTGTATAGCGGGAGCCCAGATACGCAGTATTTT. Amino acids: CASNLYSGSPDTQYF.

This clone was picked up one time. V and J are TRBV7-9 and TRBJ2-7, with a weak D call TRBD1 (7 bases). Germline V gives CDR1 SEHNR, CDR2 FQNEAQ (reference sequence). The CDR3 length is 15 residues. The V end was cut by 3 bases, the J end by 7 bases, with 19 bases between. The chain's CDR3 is CASSFTGQGGLEQYF. For the CDR3, the DNA is TGTGCCAGCAGCTTCACCGGTCAGGGGGGTTTGGAGCAGTACTTC.

Only one count was recorded for this clone. The rearrangement links TRBV27 to TRBJ2-7; the match to TRBD1 covers 8 bases. Germline values: CDR1 MNHEY, CDR2 SMNVEV (reference sequence). The trim removed 4 bases at V and 2 bases at J, leaving 1 base unmatched. This CDR3 comprises 13 residues. The CDR3 region has the DNA TGTGCCAGCAGTTCGGACAGGGCCTACGAGCAGTACTTC. Protein sequence: CASSSDRAYEQYF.

V gene TRBV2 combines with J gene TRBJ2-7; 8 bases line up with TRBD2. The CDR3 has 11 residues. Germline V lookup: CDR1 SNHLY, CDR2 FYNNEI. Trimming cost V 8 bases and J 6 bases; bases outside gene matches: 3. The CDR3 loop reads CASRGGIEQYF. The DNA for the CDR3 is TGTGCCAGCCGGGGGGGGATCGAGCAGTACTTC.

The chain employs TRBV6-5 and TRBJ2-3; 10 nucleotides match TRBD2. Trimming cost V 7 bases and J 13 bases; bases outside gene matches: 17. The germline gives CDR1 MNHEY, CDR2 SVGAGI. The CDR3 extends over 15 amino acids. CDR3 sequence reads: CASTKLGTSDAGEYF. The CDR3 nucleotides are TGTGCCAGCACCAAGTTAGGGACTAGCGACGCCGGGGAGTATTTT.